The clone carrying this TCR beta chain has ten or more counts. The antigen remains unidentified. Stated time point: newly diagnosed GD, antithyroid drugs for less than 3 months. Making the TCR library involved RNA that had been extracted from PBMCs. CDR3 regions were amplified by Arm-PCR using iRepertoire HTBI primers to build TCR beta libraries. TCRdb re-analysed the multiplex PCR reads in MiXCR, keeping a single row per CDR3 protein. The table lists 450,000 to 600,000 distinct CDR3 sequences, approximately 13% of them singletons. These data come from a study of regulatory T cells in long-lasting Graves disease. V gave up 6 bases and J gave up 5 bases; unmatched junction bases: 8. The CDR3 runs 14 residues. Germline V CDR1 and CDR2: LGHNT, FRNRAP. Study findings and constraints: Graves' patients with persistent disease showed TCR diversity lower than patients newly diagnosed. Persistent cases favored TRBV28, TRBJ1-2 and TRBJ2-5.

This sample also belongs to another study, concerning T cells in Graves' hyperthyroidism and ophthalmopathy. That work contributes: The TCR CDR3 first-round RT-PCR relied on the HTBI primer set. The model anticipated ophthalmopathy a median about six months pre-onset.

This material consisted of peripheral blood mononuclear cells (PBMCs), taken at new diagnosis, from a patient treated with antithyroid drugs. This chain uses TRBV12-5 with TRBJ2-7, with 9 nucleotides matching TRBD1. The origin of this receptor is a man aged 30-40 years with Graves disease. The CDR3, as DNA: TGTGCTAGTGGCATGGGACAGGGCCTTGACGAGCAGTACTTC. Encoded protein: CASGMGQGLDEQYF. Looking up the rest from reference TRBV12-5 and TRBJ2-7 gives the full variable domain: DARVTQTPRHKVTEMGQEVTMRCQPILGHNTVFWYRQTMMQGLELLAYFRNRAPLDDSGMPKDRFSAEMPDATLATLKIQPSEPRDSAVYFCASGMGQGLDEQYFGPGTRLTVT.